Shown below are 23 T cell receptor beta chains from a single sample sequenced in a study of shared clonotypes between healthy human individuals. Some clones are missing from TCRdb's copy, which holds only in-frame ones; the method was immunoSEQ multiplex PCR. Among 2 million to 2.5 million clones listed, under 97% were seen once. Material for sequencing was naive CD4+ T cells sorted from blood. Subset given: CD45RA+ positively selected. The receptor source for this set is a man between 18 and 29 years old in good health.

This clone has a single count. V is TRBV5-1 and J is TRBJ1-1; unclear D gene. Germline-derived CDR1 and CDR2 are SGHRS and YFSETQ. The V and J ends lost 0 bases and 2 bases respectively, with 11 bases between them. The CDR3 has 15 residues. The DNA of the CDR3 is TGCGCCAGCAGCTTGGCGGCAAAGAGCAACACTGAAGCTTTCTTT. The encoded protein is CASSLAAKSNTEAFF.

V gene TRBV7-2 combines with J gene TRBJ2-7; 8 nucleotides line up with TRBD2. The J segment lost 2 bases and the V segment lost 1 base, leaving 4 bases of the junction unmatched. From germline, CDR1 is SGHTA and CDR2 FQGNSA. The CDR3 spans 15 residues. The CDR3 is CASSLVSGGPYEQYF. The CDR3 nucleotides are TGTGCCAGCAGCTTAGTGTCGGGAGGGCCCTACGAGCAGTACTTC.

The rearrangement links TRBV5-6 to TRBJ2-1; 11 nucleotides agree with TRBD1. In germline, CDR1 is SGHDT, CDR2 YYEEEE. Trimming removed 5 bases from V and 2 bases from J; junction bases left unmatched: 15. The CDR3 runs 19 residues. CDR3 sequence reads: CASSSGTGGSGTTYNEQFF. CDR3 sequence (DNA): TGTGCCAGCAGTTCCGGGACAGGGGGTAGCGGGACTACCTACAATGAGCAGTTCTTC.

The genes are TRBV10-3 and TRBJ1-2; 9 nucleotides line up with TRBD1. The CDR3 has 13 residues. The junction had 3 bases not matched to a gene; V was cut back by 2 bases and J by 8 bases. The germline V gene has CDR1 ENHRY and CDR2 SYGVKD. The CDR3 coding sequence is TGTGCCATCAGTGAGGCGACAGGGGGGGGCTACACCTTC. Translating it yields CAISEATGGGYTF.

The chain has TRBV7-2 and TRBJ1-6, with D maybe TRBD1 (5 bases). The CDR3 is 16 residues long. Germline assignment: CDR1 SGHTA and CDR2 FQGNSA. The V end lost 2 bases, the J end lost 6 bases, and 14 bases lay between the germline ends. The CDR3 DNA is TGTGCCAGCAGCTTATCCTCATCAGGGTTTAATTCACCCCTCCACTTT. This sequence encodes CASSLSSSGFNSPLHF.

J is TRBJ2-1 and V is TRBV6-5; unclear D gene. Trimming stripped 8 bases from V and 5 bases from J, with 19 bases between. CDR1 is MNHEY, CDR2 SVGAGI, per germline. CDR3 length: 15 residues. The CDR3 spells CASSATAAANNEQFF. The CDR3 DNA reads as TGTGCCAGCTCCGCTACGGCGGCTGCTAACAATGAGCAGTTCTTC.

DNA for the CDR3: TGTGCCAGCAGCTCGGGACTAGGGTCGGATACGCAGTATTTT. Encoded protein: CASSSGLGSDTQYF. This chain connects TRBV7-8 to TRBJ2-3, with 8 nucleotides matching TRBD2. Unmatched junction bases numbered 6, after V lost 4 bases and J lost 6 bases. The CDR3 spans 14 residues. Germline V gene sequence: CDR1 SGHVS, CDR2 FQNEAQ.

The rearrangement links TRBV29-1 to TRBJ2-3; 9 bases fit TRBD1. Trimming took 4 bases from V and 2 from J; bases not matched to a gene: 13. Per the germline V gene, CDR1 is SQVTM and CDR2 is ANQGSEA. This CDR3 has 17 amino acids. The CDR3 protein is CSVAQTVQGALTDTQYF. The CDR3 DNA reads TGCAGCGTTGCCCAAACAGTACAGGGGGCCCTCACAGATACGCAGTATTTT.

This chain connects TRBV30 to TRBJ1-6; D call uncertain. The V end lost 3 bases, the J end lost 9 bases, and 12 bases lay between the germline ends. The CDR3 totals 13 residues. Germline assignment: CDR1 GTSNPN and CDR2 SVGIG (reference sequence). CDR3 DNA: TGTGCCTGGAGCCTCGCCCTGGGTTCACCCCTCCACTTT. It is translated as CAWSLALGSPLHF.

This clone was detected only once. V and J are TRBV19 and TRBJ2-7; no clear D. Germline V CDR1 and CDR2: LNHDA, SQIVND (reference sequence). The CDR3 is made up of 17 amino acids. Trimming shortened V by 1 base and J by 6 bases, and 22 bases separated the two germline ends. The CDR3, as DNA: TGTGCCAGTAGTATAGTCATCGAACCGTGGACCGCGGCCGAGCAGTACTTC. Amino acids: CASSIVIEPWTAAEQYF.

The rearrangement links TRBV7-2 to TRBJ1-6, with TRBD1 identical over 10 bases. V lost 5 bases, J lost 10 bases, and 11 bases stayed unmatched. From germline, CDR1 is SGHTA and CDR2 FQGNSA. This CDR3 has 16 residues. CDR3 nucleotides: TGTGCCAGCAGCCCCCGATCCGGGACAGGGGACTCACCCCTCCACTTT. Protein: CASSPRSGTGDSPLHF. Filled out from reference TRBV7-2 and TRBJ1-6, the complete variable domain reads GAGVSQSPSNKVTEKGKDVELRCDPISGHTALYWYRQSLGQGLEFLIYFQGNSAPDKSGLPSDRFSAERTGGSVSTLTIQRTQQEDSAVYLCASSPRSGTGDSPLHFGNGTRLTVT.

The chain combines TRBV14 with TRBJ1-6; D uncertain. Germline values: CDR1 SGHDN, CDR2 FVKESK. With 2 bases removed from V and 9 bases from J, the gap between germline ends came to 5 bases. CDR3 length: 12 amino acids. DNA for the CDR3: TGTGCCAGCAGCCAAAGTGGTTCACCCCTCCACTTT. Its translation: CASSQSGSPLHF. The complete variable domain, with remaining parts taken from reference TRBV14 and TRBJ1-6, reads EAGVTQFPSHSVIEKGQTVTLRCDPISGHDNLYWYRRVMGKEIKFLLHFVKESKQDESGMPNNRFLAERTGGTYSTLKVQPAELEDSGVYFCASSQSGSPLHFGNGTRLTVT.

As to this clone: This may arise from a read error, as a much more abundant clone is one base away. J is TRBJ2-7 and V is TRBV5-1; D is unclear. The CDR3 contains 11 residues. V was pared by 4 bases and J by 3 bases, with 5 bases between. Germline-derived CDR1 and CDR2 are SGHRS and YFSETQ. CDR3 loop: CASSVGYEQYF. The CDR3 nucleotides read TGCGCCAGCAGCGTGGGCTACGAGCAGTACTTC.

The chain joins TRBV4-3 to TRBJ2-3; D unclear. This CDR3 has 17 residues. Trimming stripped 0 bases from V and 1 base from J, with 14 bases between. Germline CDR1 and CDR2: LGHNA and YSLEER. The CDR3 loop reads CASSQEFGRVGTDTQYF. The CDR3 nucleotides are TGCGCCAGCAGCCAAGAGTTTGGCCGAGTAGGCACAGATACGCAGTATTTT.

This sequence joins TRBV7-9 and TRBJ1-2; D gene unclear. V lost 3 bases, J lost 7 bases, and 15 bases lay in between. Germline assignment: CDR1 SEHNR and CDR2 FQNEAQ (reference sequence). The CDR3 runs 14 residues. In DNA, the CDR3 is TGTGCCAGCAGCTTCATGGACGTTTTATTTGGCTACACCTTC. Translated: CASSFMDVLFGYTF.

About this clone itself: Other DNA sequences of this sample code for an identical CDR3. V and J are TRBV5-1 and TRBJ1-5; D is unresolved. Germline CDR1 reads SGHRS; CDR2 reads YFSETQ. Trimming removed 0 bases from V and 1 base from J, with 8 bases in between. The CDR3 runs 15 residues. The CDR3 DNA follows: TGCGCCAGCAGCTTGGAGGGTCGGAGCAATCAGCCCCAGCATTTT. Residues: CASSLEGRSNQPQHF.

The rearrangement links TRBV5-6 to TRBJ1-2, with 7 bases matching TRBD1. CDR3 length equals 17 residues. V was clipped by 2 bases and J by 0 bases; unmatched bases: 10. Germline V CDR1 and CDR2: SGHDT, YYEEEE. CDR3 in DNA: TGTGCCAGCAGCTTTGGACAGGCCCGAGAATCTAACTATGGCTACACCTTC. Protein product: CASSFGQARESNYGYTF.

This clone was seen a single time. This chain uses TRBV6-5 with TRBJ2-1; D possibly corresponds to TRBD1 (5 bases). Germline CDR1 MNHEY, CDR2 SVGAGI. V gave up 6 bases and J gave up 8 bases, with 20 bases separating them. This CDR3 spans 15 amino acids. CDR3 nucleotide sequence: TGTGCCAGCAGGGTAGGGCATTTAGGGGTCCATGAGCAGTTCTTC. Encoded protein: CASRVGHLGVHEQFF.

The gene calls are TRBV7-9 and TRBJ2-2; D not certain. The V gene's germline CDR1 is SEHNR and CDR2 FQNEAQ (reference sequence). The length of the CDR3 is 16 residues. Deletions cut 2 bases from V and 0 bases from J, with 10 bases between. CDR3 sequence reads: CASSLLGAANTGELFF. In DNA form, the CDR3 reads TGTGCCAGCAGCTTACTGGGTGCAGCGAACACCGGGGAGCTGTTTTTT.

The CDR3 nucleotides are TGTGCCAGCAGTTACGGTGGGGGGACCGTAGGGTATGGCTACACCTTC. It is translated as CASSYGGGTVGYGYTF. The rearrangement joins TRBV6-5 to TRBJ1-2; D might be TRBD1 (5 bases). This CDR3 is 16 amino acids long. From germline, CDR1 is MNHEY and CDR2 SVGAGI. V shed 2 bases and J shed 5 bases, with 18 bases lying between them.

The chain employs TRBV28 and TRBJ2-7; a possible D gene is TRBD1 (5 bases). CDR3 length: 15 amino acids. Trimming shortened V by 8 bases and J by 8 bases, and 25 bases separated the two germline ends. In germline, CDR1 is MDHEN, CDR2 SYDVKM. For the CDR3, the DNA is TGTGCCAGCTATGATAATAGGGGTCTAGGGCCCAAGCAGTACTTC. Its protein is CASYDNRGLGPKQYF. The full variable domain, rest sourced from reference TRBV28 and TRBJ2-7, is DVKVTQSSRYLVKRTGEKVFLECVQDMDHENMFWYRQDPGLGLRLIYFSYDVKMKEKGDIPEGYSVSREKKERFSLILESASTNQTSMYLCASYDNRGLGPKQYFGPGTRLTVT.

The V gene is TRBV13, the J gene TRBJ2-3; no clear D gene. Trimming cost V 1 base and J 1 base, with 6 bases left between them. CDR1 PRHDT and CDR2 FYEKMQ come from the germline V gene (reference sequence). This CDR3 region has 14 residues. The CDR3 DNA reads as TGTGCCAGCAGCTTAGCTGGGGGCACAGATACGCAGTATTTT. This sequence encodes CASSLAGGTDTQYF.

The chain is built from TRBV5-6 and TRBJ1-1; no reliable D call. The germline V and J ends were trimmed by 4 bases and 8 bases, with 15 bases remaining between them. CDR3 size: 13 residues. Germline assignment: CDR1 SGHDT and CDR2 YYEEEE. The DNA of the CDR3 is TGTGCCAGCAGCGCTAAAGGGCCGTGGGAAGCTTTCTTT. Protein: CASSAKGPWEAFF.